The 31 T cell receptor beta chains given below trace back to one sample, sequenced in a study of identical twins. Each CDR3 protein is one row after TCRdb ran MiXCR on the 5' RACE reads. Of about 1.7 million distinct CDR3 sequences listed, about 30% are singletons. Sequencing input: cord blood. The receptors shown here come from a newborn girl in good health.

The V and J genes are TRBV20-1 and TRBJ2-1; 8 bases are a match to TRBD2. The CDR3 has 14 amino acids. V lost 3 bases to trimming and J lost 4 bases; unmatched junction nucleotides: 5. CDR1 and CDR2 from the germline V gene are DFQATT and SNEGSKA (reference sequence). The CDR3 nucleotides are TGCAGTGCTAGCCCGGGACTAGGATACAATGAGCAGTTCTTC. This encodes CSASPGLGYNEQFF.

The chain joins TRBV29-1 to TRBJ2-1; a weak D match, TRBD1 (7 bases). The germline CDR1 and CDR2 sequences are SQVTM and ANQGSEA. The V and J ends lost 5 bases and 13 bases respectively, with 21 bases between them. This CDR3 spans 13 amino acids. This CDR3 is CSVSQGGQETQFF. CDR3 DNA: TGCAGCGTTTCCCAGGGGGGCCAAGAGACCCAGTTCTTC.

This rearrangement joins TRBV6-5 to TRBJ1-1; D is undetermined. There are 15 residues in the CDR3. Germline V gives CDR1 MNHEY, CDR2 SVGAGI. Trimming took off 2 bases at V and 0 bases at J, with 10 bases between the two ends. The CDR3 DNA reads TGTGCCAGCAGTTACGGATACCTGATGAACACTGAAGCTTTCTTT. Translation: CASSYGYLMNTEAFF.

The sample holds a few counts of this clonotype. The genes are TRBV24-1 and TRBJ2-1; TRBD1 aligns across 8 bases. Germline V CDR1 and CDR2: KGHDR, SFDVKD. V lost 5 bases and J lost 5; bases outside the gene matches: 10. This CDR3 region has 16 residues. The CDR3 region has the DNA TGTGCCACCAGTGGCAGGACAGGGCCTACACACAATGAGCAGTTCTTC. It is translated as CATSGRTGPTHNEQFF.

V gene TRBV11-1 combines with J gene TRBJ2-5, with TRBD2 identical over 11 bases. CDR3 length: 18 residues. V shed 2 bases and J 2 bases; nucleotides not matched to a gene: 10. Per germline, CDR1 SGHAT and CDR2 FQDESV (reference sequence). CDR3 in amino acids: CASSLSSSGRPIQETQYF. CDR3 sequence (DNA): TGTGCCAGCAGCTTATCGTCTAGCGGGAGGCCGATTCAAGAGACCCAGTACTTC.

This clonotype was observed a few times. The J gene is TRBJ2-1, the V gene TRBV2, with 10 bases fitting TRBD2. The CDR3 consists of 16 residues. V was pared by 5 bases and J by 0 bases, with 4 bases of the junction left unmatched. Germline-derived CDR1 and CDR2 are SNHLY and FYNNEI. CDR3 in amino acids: CASSPGLATSYNEQFF. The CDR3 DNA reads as TGTGCCAGCAGTCCGGGACTAGCGACCTCCTACAATGAGCAGTTCTTC.

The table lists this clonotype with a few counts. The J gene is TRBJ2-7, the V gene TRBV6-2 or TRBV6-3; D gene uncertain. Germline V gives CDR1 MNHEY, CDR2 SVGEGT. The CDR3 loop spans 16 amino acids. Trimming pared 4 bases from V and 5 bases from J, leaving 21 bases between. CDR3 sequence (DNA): TGTGCCAGCAGTTTTCCCCCTACTTGGGGTGTCCACGAGCAGTACTTC. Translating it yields CASSFPPTWGVHEQYF.

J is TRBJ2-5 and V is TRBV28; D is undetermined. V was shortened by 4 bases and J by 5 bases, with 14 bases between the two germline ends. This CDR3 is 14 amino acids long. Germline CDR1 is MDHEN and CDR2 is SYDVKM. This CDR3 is CASSSKRLGETQYF. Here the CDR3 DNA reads TGTGCCAGCAGTTCCAAGAGGCTTGGCGAGACCCAGTACTTC.

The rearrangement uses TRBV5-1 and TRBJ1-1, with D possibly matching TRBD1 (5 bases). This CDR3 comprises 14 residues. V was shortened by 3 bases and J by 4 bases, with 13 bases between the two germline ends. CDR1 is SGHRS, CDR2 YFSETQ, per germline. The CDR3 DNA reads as TGCGCCAGCAGCTCCCCTCCGGGGGGCACTGAAGCTTTCTTT. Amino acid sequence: CASSSPPGGTEAFF.

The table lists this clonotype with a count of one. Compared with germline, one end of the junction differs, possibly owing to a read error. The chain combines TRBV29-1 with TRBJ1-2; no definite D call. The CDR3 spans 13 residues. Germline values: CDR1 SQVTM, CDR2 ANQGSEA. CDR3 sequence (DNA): TGCAGCGTTGACTTCGGGCTTCCCTATGGCTTCACCTTC. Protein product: CSVDFGLPYGFTF.

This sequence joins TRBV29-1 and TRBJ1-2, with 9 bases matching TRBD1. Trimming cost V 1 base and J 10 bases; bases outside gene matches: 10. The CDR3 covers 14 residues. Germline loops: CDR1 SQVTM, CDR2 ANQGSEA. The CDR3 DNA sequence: TGCAGCGTTGAAGGGGGACAGGGTTTTTTTGACTACACCTTC. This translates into CSVEGGQGFFDYTF.

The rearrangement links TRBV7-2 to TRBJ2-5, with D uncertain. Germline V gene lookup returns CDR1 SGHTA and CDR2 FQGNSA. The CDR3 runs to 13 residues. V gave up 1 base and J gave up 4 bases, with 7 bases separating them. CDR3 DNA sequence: TGTGCCAGCAGCTTAGGAGTCCCAGAGACCCAGTACTTC. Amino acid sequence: CASSLGVPETQYF.

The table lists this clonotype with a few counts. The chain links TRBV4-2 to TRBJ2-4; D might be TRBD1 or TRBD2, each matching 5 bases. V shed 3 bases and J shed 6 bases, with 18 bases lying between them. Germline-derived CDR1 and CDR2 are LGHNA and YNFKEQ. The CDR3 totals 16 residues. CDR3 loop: CASSHKGPAWGNIQYF. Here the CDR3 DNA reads TGTGCCAGCAGCCATAAGGGACCTGCCTGGGGAAACATTCAGTACTTC.

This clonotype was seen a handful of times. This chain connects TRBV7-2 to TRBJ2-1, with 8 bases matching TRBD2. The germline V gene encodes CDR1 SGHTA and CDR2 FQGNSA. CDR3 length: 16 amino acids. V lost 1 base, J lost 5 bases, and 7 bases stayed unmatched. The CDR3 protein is CASSLEVGRANNEQFF. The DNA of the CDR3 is TGTGCCAGCAGCTTAGAGGTCGGGAGGGCCAACAATGAGCAGTTCTTC.

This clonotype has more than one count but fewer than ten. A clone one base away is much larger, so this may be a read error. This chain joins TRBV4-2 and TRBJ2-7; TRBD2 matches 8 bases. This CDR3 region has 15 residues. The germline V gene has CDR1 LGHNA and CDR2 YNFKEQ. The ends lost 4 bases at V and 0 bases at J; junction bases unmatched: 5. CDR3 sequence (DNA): TGTGCCAGCAGCCCCCGGACTAGCAGCTCCTACGAGCAGTACTTC. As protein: CASSPRTSSSYEQYF.

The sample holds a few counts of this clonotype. CDR3 nucleotides: TGCAGTGCTAGAGATTTAGGGCTAGTTGAGCAGTTCTTC. This encodes CSARDLGLVEQFF. V and J are TRBV20-1 and TRBJ2-1; no reliable D call. The germline V gene encodes CDR1 DFQATT and CDR2 SNEGSKA (reference sequence). Trimming took off 0 bases at V and 9 bases at J, with 12 bases between the two ends. This CDR3 contains 13 residues.

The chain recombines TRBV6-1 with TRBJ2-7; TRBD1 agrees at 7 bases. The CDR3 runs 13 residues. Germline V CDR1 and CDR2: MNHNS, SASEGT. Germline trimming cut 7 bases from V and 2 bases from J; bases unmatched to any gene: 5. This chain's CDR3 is CASTPGGTYEQYF. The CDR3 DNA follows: TGTGCCAGCACCCCAGGGGGTACCTACGAGCAGTACTTC.

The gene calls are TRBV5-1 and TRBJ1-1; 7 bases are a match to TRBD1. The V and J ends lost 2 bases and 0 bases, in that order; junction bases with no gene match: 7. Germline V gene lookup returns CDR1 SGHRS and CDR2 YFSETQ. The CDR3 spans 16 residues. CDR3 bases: TGCGCCAGCAGCTTAGACAGGGCCCCCTTGAACACTGAAGCTTTCTTT. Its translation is CASSLDRAPLNTEAFF.

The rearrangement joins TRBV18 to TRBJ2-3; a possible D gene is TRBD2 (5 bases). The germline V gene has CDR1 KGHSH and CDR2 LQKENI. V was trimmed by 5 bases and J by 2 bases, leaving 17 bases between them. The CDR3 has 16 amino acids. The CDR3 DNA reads TGTGCCAGCTCAGATGGAGGCTATCGGCCCACAGATACGCAGTATTTT. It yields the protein CASSDGGYRPTDTQYF. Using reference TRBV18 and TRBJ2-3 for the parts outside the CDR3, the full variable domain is NAGVMQNPRHLVRRRGQEARLRCSPMKGHSHVYWYRQLPEEGLKFMVYLQKENIIDESGMPKERFSAEFPKEGPSILRIQQVVRGDSAAYFCASSDGGYRPTDTQYFGPGTRLTVL.

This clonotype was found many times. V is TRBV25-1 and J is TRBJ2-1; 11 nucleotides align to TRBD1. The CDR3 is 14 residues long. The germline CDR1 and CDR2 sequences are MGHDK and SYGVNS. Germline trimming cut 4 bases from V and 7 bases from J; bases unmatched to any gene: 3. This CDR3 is CASSGGQGENEQFF. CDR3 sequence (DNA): TGTGCCAGCAGTGGGGGACAGGGGGAGAATGAGCAGTTCTTC. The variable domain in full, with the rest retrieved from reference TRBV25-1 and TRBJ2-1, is EADIYQTPRYLVIGTGKKITLECSQTMGHDKMYWYQQDPGMELHLIHYSYGVNSTEKGDLSSESTVSRIRTEHFPLTLESARPSHTSQYLCASSGGQGENEQFFGPGTRLTVL.

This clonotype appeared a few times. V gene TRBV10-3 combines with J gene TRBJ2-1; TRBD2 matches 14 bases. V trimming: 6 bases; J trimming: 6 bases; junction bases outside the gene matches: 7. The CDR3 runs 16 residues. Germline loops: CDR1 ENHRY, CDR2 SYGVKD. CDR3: CAIRGTSGRGRNEQFF. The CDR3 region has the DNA TGTGCCATCAGGGGGACTAGCGGGAGAGGGCGCAATGAGCAGTTCTTC.

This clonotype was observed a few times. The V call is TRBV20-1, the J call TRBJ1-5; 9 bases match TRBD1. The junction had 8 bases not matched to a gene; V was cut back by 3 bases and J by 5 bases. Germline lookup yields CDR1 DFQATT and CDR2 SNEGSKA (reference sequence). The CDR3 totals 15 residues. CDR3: CSARAGTGRDQPQHF. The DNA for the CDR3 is TGCAGTGCTAGGGCCGGGACAGGGAGAGATCAGCCCCAGCATTTT.

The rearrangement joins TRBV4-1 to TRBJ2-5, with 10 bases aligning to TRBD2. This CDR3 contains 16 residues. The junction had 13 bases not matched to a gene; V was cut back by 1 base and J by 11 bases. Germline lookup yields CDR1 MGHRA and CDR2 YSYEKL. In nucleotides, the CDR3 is TGCGCCAGCAGCCAAGCCCCTAGCGGGAGCCTGCATGAGCAGTACTTC. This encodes CASSQAPSGSLHEQYF.

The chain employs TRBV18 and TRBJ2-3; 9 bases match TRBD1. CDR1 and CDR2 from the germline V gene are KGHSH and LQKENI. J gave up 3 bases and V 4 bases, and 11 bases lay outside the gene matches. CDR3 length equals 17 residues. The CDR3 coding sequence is TGTGCCAGCTCACAAGACACAGGGGGCGCGGGGACAGATACGCAGTATTTT. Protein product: CASSQDTGGAGTDTQYF.

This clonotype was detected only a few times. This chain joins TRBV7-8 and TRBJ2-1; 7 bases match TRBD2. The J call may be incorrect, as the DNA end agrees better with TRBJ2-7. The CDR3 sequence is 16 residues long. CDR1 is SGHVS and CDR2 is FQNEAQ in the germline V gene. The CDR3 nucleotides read TGTGCCAGCAGCACCAGACGACTAGCACAATACAATGAGCAGTACTTC. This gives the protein CASSTRRLAQYNEQYF.

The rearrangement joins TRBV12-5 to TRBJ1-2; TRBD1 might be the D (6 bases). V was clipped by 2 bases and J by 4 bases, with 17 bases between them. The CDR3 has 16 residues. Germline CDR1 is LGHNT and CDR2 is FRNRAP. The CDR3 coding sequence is TGTGCTAGTGGTTTGACGAAGTTGGGGGGCATCTATGGCTACACCTTC. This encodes CASGLTKLGGIYGYTF.

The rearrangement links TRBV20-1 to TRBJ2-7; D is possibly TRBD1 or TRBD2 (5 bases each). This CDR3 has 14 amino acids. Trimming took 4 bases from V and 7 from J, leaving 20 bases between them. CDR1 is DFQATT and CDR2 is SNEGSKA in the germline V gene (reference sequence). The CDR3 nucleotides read TGCAGTGCTAACCGGGACCCCGGTAATAATGAGCAGTACTTC. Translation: CSANRDPGNNEQYF.

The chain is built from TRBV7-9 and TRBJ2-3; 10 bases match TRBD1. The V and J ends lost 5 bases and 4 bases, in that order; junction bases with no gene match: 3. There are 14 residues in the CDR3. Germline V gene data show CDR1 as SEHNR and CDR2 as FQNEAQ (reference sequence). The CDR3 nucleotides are TGTGCCAGCAGCAGACAGGGGGCAGCAGATACGCAGTATTTT. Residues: CASSRQGAADTQYF.

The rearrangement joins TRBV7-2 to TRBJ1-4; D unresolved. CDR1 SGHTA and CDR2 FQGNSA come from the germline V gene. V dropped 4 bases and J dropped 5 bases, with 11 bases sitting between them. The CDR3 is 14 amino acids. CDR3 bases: TGTGCCAGCAGCTCGACCGGTTGGAATGAAAAACTGTTTTTT. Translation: CASSSTGWNEKLFF.

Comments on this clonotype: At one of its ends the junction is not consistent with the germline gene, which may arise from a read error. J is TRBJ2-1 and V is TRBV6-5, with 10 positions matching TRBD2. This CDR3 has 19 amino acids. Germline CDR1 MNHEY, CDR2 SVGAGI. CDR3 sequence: CASSSLAGAHFPFYNEQFF. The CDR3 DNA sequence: TGTGCCAGCAGTTCCCTAGCGGGAGCTCATTTCCCCTTCTACAACGAGCAGTTCTTC.

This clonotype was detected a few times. The CDR3 here is CASSQGWMAGYNEQFF. DNA of the CDR3: TGCGCCAGCAGCCAAGGGTGGATGGCTGGCTACAATGAGCAGTTCTTC. This chain connects TRBV4-1 to TRBJ2-1; no clear D gene. With 1 base removed from V and 3 bases from J, the gap between germline ends came to 13 bases. The germline V gene has CDR1 MGHRA and CDR2 YSYEKL. This CDR3 contains 16 residues.